One and the same sample provided the 27 T cell receptor beta chains below, sequenced in a study of Ad26.COV2.S vaccination and SARS-CoV-2 variants. Specified treatment: about 20 received Ad26.COV2.S at low or high dose, single or two shots; several received placebo; per-sample allocation not given. The investigators took samples on day 63 after the first vaccine or placebo injection. Measured with immunoSEQ multiplex PCR; TCRdb has only the in-frame clones, and not every one. The table records about 350,000 clones, 88% of them present only once. Here the sequenced sample was peripheral blood, taken in a trial of Ad26.COV2.S vaccine versus placebo. The source of these receptors is a person between 18 and 59 years old who received the Ad26.COV2.S COVID-19 vaccine or a placebo.

The rearrangement links TRBV2 to TRBJ1-4; D is uncertain. The CDR3 loop spans 12 amino acids. Per the germline V gene, CDR1 is SNHLY and CDR2 is FYNNEI. Trimming took off 7 bases at V and 5 bases at J, with 8 bases between the two ends. The CDR3 sequence: CASKGPNEKLFF. The CDR3 region has the DNA TGTGCCAGCAAAGGGCCGAATGAAAAACTGTTTTTT. Variable domain in full (rest from reference TRBV2 and TRBJ1-4): EPEVTQTPSHQVTQMGQEVILRCVPISNHLYFYWYRQILGQKVEFLVSFYNNEISEKSEIFDDQFSVERPDGSNFTLKIRSTKLEDSAMYFCASKGPNEKLFFGSGTQLSVL.

This chain connects TRBV18 to TRBJ1-3; tentative D call: TRBD1 (5 bases). Trimming left V 1 base short and J 0 bases short, with 10 bases between. The CDR3 length is 16 residues. CDR1 and CDR2 from the germline V gene are KGHSH and LQKENI. CDR3 coding DNA: TGTGCCAGCTCACCACTGGACATAGACTCTGGAAACACCATATATTTT. Protein: CASSPLDIDSGNTIYF.

This sequence joins TRBV6-6 and TRBJ1-1; D is possibly TRBD1 (6 bases). CDR1 and CDR2 (germline): MNHNY, SVGAGI (reference sequence). The CDR3 contains 11 residues. Trimming removed 11 bases from V and 6 bases from J, with 13 bases in between. CDR3 in amino acids: CAAGEGAEAFF. The CDR3 nucleotides read TGTGCCGCAGGGGAGGGGGCTGAAGCTTTCTTT.

The CDR3, as DNA: TGTGCCAGCAGCTTTGGTCCCTCTGGGGCCAACGTCCTGACTTTC. Translation gives CASSFGPSGANVLTF. This sequence joins TRBV13 and TRBJ2-6; no clear D gene. Germline loops: CDR1 PRHDT, CDR2 FYEKMQ (reference sequence). The CDR3 loop spans 15 amino acids. With 3 bases removed from V and 0 bases from J, the gap between germline ends came to 6 bases. The variable domain in full, with the rest retrieved from reference TRBV13 and TRBJ2-6, is AAGVIQSPRHLIKEKRETATLKCYPIPRHDTVYWYQQGPGQDPQFLISFYEKMQSDKGSIPDRFSAQQFSDYHSELNMSSLELGDSALYFCASSFGPSGANVLTFGAGSRLTVL.

The chain carries TRBV3-1 (or the pseudogene TRBV3-2) and TRBJ1-4; TRBD1 might be the D (5 bases). The CDR3 sequence is 14 residues long. Trimming cost V 3 bases and J 7 bases, with 12 bases left between them. In germline, CDR1 is LGHDT, CDR2 YNNKEL (reference sequence). The CDR3 protein is CASSHRGTGEKLFF. DNA for the CDR3: TGTGCCAGCAGCCACCGAGGGACGGGTGAAAAACTGTTTTTT.

The chain couples TRBV11-2 to TRBJ2-5; weak D call: TRBD2 (5 bases). The length of the CDR3 is 15 residues. Germline CDR1 reads SGHAT; CDR2 reads FQNNGV. V was pared by 1 base and J by 1 base, with 10 bases between. The CDR3 sequence: CASSLASRGQETQYF. CDR3 bases: TGTGCCAGCAGCTTAGCCTCACGGGGCCAAGAGACCCAGTACTTC.

The genes are TRBV12-3 or TRBV12-4 and TRBJ1-1; 9 bases agree with TRBD1. V dropped 4 bases and J dropped 6; count of bases not matched to a gene: 3. The CDR3 has 13 amino acids. The CDR3 sequence: CASSYTGGSEAFF. For the CDR3, the DNA is TGTGCCAGCAGTTATACAGGGGGCTCTGAAGCTTTCTTT.

The rearrangement links TRBV18 to TRBJ2-1; D gene uncertain. V lost 5 bases, J lost 4 bases, and 9 bases lay in between. This CDR3 comprises 13 residues. Germline CDR1 is KGHSH and CDR2 is LQKENI. For the CDR3, the DNA is TGTGCCAGCTCATTGTCTGGGTACAATGAGCAGTTCTTC. Its translation is CASSLSGYNEQFF.

This chain links TRBV5-8 with TRBJ2-2; 10 bases align to TRBD1. The trim removed 4 bases at V and 6 bases at J, leaving 3 bases unmatched. Germline assignment: CDR1 SGHTS and CDR2 YDEGEE. This CDR3 region has 14 residues. The CDR3 region is CASSRQGAPGELFF. The CDR3 nucleotides are TGTGCCAGCAGCCGACAGGGGGCCCCCGGGGAGCTGTTTTTT.

This clone was counted a single time. The genes are TRBV7-9 and TRBJ1-2; D ambiguous. Germline CDR1 is SEHNR and CDR2 is FQNEAQ (reference sequence). V was pared by 5 bases and J by 4 bases, with 14 bases between. The CDR3 consists of 14 residues. In DNA, the CDR3 is TGTGCCAGCAGCCTTGACACACTACCCTATGGCTACACCTTC. Amino acid sequence: CASSLDTLPYGYTF.

This clone was counted only a few times. V gene TRBV27 combines with J gene TRBJ2-7, with TRBD2 matching over 7 bases. The germline gives CDR1 MNHEY, CDR2 SMNVEV (reference sequence). The CDR3 totals 15 residues. J was trimmed by 5 bases and V by 6 bases; bases with no gene match: 13. The CDR3 DNA reads as TGTGCCAGCAGCAACGGGGGGTCGAGTAGAGACGAGCAGTACTTC. This translates into CASSNGGSSRDEQYF.

The chain combines TRBV2 with TRBJ1-2; 10 bases match TRBD1. This CDR3 is built from 14 residues. The germline V gene encodes CDR1 SNHLY and CDR2 FYNNEI. V gave up 4 bases and J gave up 1 base; unmatched junction bases: 0. The CDR3 is CASSGTGGNYGYTF. The CDR3 bases are TGTGCCAGCAGTGGGACAGGGGGTAACTATGGCTACACCTTC.

This chain connects TRBV9 to TRBJ2-1; 9 nucleotides agree with TRBD2. Trimming at V came to 4 bases and at J to 6 bases, leaving 11 bases not matched to a gene. Germline values: CDR1 SGDLS, CDR2 YYNGEE. There are 16 residues in the CDR3. CDR3 coding DNA: TGTGCCAGCAGCTCCTTGGGTAGCGGGAGCCGCAATGAGCAGTTCTTC. It specifies CASSSLGSGSRNEQFF.

This clone was seen a single time. The chain combines TRBV30 with TRBJ2-6; 7 bases agree with TRBD1. Germline assignment: CDR1 GTSNPN and CDR2 SVGIG (reference sequence). This CDR3 region has 16 residues. V trimming: 6 bases; J trimming: 0 bases; junction bases outside the gene matches: 8. CDR3 sequence reads: CACDRAKISGANVLTF. In DNA, the CDR3 is TGTGCCTGCGACAGGGCTAAAATCTCTGGGGCCAACGTCCTGACTTTC.

The rearrangement uses TRBV11-3 and TRBJ2-3, with D perhaps matching TRBD1 (7 bases). The germline CDR1 and CDR2 sequences are SGHNT and YENEEA. The CDR3 is 14 residues long. V lost 5 bases to trimming and J lost 6 bases, with 15 bases between them. CDR3 sequence: CASSPQGGVDTQYF. CDR3 bases: TGTGCCAGCAGCCCTCAGGGGGGCGTTGATACGCAGTATTTT.

Details on this clone: The junction differs from germline at one of its ends, possibly a read error. The V and J genes are TRBV9 and TRBJ2-7; D call uncertain. The CDR3 has 10 amino acids. Germline V gives CDR1 SGDLS, CDR2 YYNGEE. The CDR3 reads CASGNYGQYF. CDR3 DNA: TGTGCCAGCGGCAACTACGGGCAGTACTTC.

The CDR3 DNA is TGCGCCAGCAGCCAGAACAGGGGTGGGGAGACCCAGTACTTC. Residues: CASSQNRGGETQYF. The chain has TRBV4-1 and TRBJ2-5, with TRBD1 identical over 7 bases. Germline CDR1 MGHRA, CDR2 YSYEKL. The junction had 6 bases not matched to a gene; V was cut back by 3 bases and J by 5 bases. The CDR3 consists of 14 residues.

DNA for the CDR3: TGTGCCAGCAGCTCCCCCCGGACAGGGAACACCGGGGAGCTGTTTTTT. Translation: CASSSPRTGNTGELFF. This chain links TRBV5-4 with TRBJ2-2; 7 bases are shared with TRBD1. Germline V lookup: CDR1 SGHNT, CDR2 YYREEE (reference sequence). The CDR3 loop spans 16 amino acids. V trimming: 3 bases; J trimming: 1 base; junction bases outside the gene matches: 6.

The rearrangement uses TRBV27 and TRBJ2-1, with 10 bases identical to TRBD2. Germline trimming cut 10 bases from V and 5 bases from J; bases unmatched to any gene: 8. The CDR3 length is 14 residues. Germline V gives CDR1 MNHEY, CDR2 SMNVEV (reference sequence). CDR3 in amino acids: CATTTSGLHNEQFF. DNA for the CDR3: TGTGCCACAACGACTAGCGGGCTTCACAATGAGCAGTTCTTC.

The rearrangement links TRBV18 to TRBJ2-7, with D perhaps matching TRBD2 (7 bases). Germline V gene data show CDR1 as KGHSH and CDR2 as LQKENI. This CDR3 region has 15 residues. The V end was cut by 2 bases, the J end by 5 bases, with 16 bases between. CDR3 sequence (DNA): TGTGCCAGCTCACCAATCGGTCTGGGGGGGCACGAGCAGTACTTC. It is translated as CASSPIGLGGHEQYF. Combining the CDR3 with reference TRBV18 and TRBJ2-7 gives the whole variable domain NAGVMQNPRHLVRRRGQEARLRCSPMKGHSHVYWYRQLPEEGLKFMVYLQKENIIDESGMPKERFSAEFPKEGPSILRIQQVVRGDSAAYFCASSPIGLGGHEQYFGPGTRLTVT.

This chain joins TRBV3-1 (or the pseudogene TRBV3-2) and TRBJ2-4; D is possibly TRBD2 (7 bases). Germline assignment: CDR1 LGHDT and CDR2 YNNKEL (reference sequence). V lost 0 bases and J 7 bases, leaving 13 bases between the germline ends. The CDR3 is 15 amino acids. The CDR3 reads CASSQDWGGLNIQYF. The CDR3 region has the DNA TGTGCCAGCAGCCAAGATTGGGGGGGCCTCAACATTCAGTACTTC.

The J gene is TRBJ2-5, the V gene TRBV7-9; the D call may be TRBD1 or TRBD2 (6 bases each). The CDR3 contains 15 residues. Germline-derived CDR1 and CDR2 are SEHNR and FQNEAQ (reference sequence). The ends were cut back, 8 bases at V and 5 bases at J, with 21 bases in the middle. The CDR3 bases are TGTGCCAGCTCCGACAGGTGGGGGGCGCAGGAGACCCAGTACTTC. Translation gives CASSDRWGAQETQYF.

This clone came up once. V and J are TRBV4-3 and TRBJ2-4; unclear D gene. The V end was cut by 0 bases, the J end by 0 bases, with 6 bases between. The CDR3 runs 15 residues. Germline-derived CDR1 and CDR2 are LGHNA and YSLEER. The CDR3 sequence is CASSQDSGAKNIQYF. The CDR3 nucleotides read TGCGCCAGCAGCCAAGACTCCGGAGCCAAAAACATTCAGTACTTC.

The count of this clone is one. The DNA of the CDR3 is TGTGCCAGCAAACTCGGGTACTCTAGCACAGATACGCAGTATTTT. It is translated as CASKLGYSSTDTQYF. The J gene is TRBJ2-3, the V gene TRBV27; D is uncertain. Germline CDR1 and CDR2: MNHEY and SMNVEV (reference sequence). The length of the CDR3 is 15 residues. The germline V and J ends were trimmed by 7 bases and 0 bases, with 14 bases remaining between them.

The V gene is TRBV6-5, the J gene TRBJ1-5; 11 bases are a match to TRBD1. Germline assignment: CDR1 MNHEY and CDR2 SVGAGI. The CDR3 length is 15 residues. The V and J ends lost 6 bases and 7 bases, in that order; junction bases with no gene match: 8. The DNA of the CDR3 is TGTGCCAGCAGGGGGGACAGGGGGATGGTGCAGCCCCAGCATTTT. This translates into CASRGDRGMVQPQHF.

This sequence joins TRBV10-3 and TRBJ2-7; the match to TRBD1 covers 7 bases. Germline-derived CDR1 and CDR2 are ENHRY and SYGVKD. The length of the CDR3 is 13 residues. V gave up 6 bases and J gave up 0 bases; unmatched junction bases: 2. DNA for the CDR3: TGTGCCATCAGAAGGGACAGCTCCTACGAGCAGTACTTC. It codes for CAIRRDSSYEQYF.

The chain recombines TRBV29-1 with TRBJ2-4; 7 positions match TRBD1. Germline assignment: CDR1 SQVTM and CDR2 ANQGSEA. The CDR3 loop spans 13 amino acids. V gave up 4 bases and J gave up 9 bases; unmatched junction bases: 9. This CDR3 is CSVGRQGDIIQYF. In DNA, the CDR3 is TGCAGCGTTGGGCGGCAGGGGGATATCATTCAGTACTTC.